This T cell receptor beta chain stems from a study of cytomegalovirus exposure and HLA in healthy donors (dated by TCRdb to 2016 to 2017). Study-level background: An earlier analysis of about 530 of the donors reported approximately 300 Gb of sequence data and 117 million unique TCR beta sequences obtained from 150 million to 200 million T cells. Every discovery cohort repertoire had been produced on one sequencing platform. Of the 398 genotyped donors, approximately 81% were placed in the genetic ancestry cluster associated with self-reported Caucasian donors. Typing coverage differed by locus: A, B, C, DRB1 and DQB1 were typed in roughly 620-630 donors, DQA1 in about 510, DPA1 in approximately 610, and DPB1 in 450 to 480. High-throughput TCR immunosequencing, statistical association of individual TCRs with disease status, and machine learning were combined to predict cytomegalovirus infection status. An early release covering about 600 HLA-typed donors comprised approximately 300 gigabases of sequencing data and some 79 million unique TCR sequences. A separate validation cohort of 100 to 150 different subjects was used in addition to the roughly 700-subject first cohort. Donor age, sex, ethnicity and CMV serostatus were compiled alongside the repertoire data. A later genetic analysis took genome-wide SNP genotypes for 398 of the 666 donors and used that subset as a discovery cohort. To decide whether each TCR beta V gene segment behaved as functional or pseudogenic, an earlier analysis of over 500 of the donors relied on high-throughput TCR beta sequencing. Because of strong linkage in the cohort, 4 to 6 DR-DQ haplotypes were treated as single units for association and clustering. The T cell repertoires of roughly 660 subjects were profiled by immunosequencing and related to cytomegalovirus serostatus. Among several hundred genotyped donors of the cohort, an average of approximately 240,000 unique TCR beta nucleotide sequences was sequenced per donor, of which about 18% were non-productive. A later analysis re-examined previously published TCR beta repertoires from more than 650 donors and added high-resolution HLA genotyping to investigate patterns of TCR occurrence. Rather than drawing on any new phenotypic data, the later analysis identified candidate immune exposures from TCR beta sequences and the way those sequences occurred across donors. HLA typing covered class I and class II loci at four-digit resolution. The aim of the study was to test whether cataloging public T cell receptors could identify signatures of past pathogen exposure.

Broader findings and caveats from the paper: Broadly in line with IMGT annotations, most TCR beta V segments showed up in productive rearrangements about 90% or about 30% of the time in an earlier analysis of about 500 of the donors. Roughly uniform sequencing depth across donors was assumed in presence/absence analyses, although this assumption may not hold. Compared with the approximately 670-donor mean, donors in an Asian-associated ancestry cluster had fewer N-insertions in productive TCRs, according to a later genetic analysis. Because some donors lacked HLA typing at each locus, the association tests relied only on the typed subset. A cluster of highly shared sequence variants was judged likely to be a technical artifact of the sequencing pipeline. Correlated functional status among segregating V segments might reflect linkage disequilibrium, but an unknown experimental factor could not be ruled out. Cytomegalovirus status was reported to be diagnosed by the classifier with high specificity and sensitivity in both the original and validation cohorts. In a later analysis, HLA-associated TCR beta chains were found to be more clonally expanded and to have lower generation probabilities than equally common non-associated chains. A further reported finding was that TCR beta sequences accurately predicted the HLA-A and HLA-B alleles for most subjects in the first cohort. The authors suggested that the approach could potentially be extended to other disease states and immunological phenotypes. A few of the identified cytomegalovirus-associated TCR beta chains were confirmed in vitro to be specific for cytomegalovirus antigens. In this cohort, only TCR beta chains were sequenced, and detectable features were limited by the absence of alpha or paired-chain data. In the study, 150 to 200 TCR beta chains were listed as associated with cytomegalovirus. According to a later analysis, TCR association rates differed among HLA loci, with DRB1 alleles showing the most associated TCRs and HLA-C alleles showing the fewest. Strong co-occurrence of HLA alleles, especially DR and DQ, made assigning TCR associations to individual alleles difficult. A later genetic analysis associated a missense DCLRE1C variant with V-gene and J-gene trimming of TCR beta chains, and an independent cohort replicated the association. Specific HLA alleles were associated with roughly 17,000 TCR beta sequences at a false discovery rate of 0.05 in a later analysis. The only immune exposure information available for the cohort was CMV serostatus. Most TCR sequences were seen in very few donors, while some public TCRs were found in many individuals. A later analysis found that most CMV-associated TCR beta chains appeared HLA-restricted, with HLA associations seemingly driven largely by CMV exposure. According to a later analysis, parvovirus B19, influenza, CMV and Epstein-Barr virus appeared linked to several top co-occurrence clusters. Because counts were too low, some 16 rarely observed V segments, including chromosome 9 orphons, were excluded from the earlier analysis of a few hundred of the donors.

The cohort was made up of approximately 700 healthy bone marrow donors. Cohort members were all nominally healthy when sampled, although unrecorded immune exposures were likely present. The donor tested CMV seronegative and was one of the 352 seronegative cohort members. A peripheral blood sample was provided by each donor, and peripheral blood mononuclear cells were used for TCR beta sequencing. The Qiagen DNeasy Blood Extraction Kit was used to extract genomic DNA from the blood cell samples. Libraries were prepared through the immunoSEQ multiplex PCR assay. For the multiplex PCR, a mixture combining 60 forward primers for TCR Vbeta segments and 13 reverse primers for TCR Jbeta segments was used. A multiplex PCR assay on genomic DNA amplified the CDR3 region of rearranged TCR beta genes. On the Illumina HiSeq System, the amplified TCR beta libraries were sequenced as 87-base-pair reads. In the paper's pipeline: Across the roughly 600 repertoires, a later analysis counted tens of millions of unique TCR beta chains, 8.5 million to 12 million of which were shared by at least two donors. To remove PCR and sequencing errors, raw reads were error-corrected and collapsed into unique sequences using a nearest-neighbor algorithm that merged closely related sequences. Alignment of CDR3 sequences to IMGT reference sequences was used to assign V, D and J gene segments. Each retained sequence needed at least a six-nucleotide match to both a V gene segment and a J gene segment. Rearrangements were called productive when the CDR3 lacked stop codons and stayed in frame with V and J; all others were non-productive. Following IMGT convention, CDR3 was defined as the stretch from the second conserved V-encoded cysteine up to the conserved J-encoded phenylalanine. Sequences without an unambiguous match to a single V gene segment were excluded from the earlier analysis of approximately 560 of the donors. In an earlier analysis of around 590 of the donors, a V segment was called functional when productive rearrangements were above 56.7%, and segregating when the standard deviation between donors exceeded 5%. A statistical classification framework was built for diagnosing cytomegalovirus status from the catalog of TCR beta chain sequences. A later analysis assigned V and J genes by comparing TCR nucleotide sequences with IMGT/GENE-DB human TR gene sequences. The TCRdist pipeline was used in a later analysis to assign CDR3 sequences and most-parsimonious VDJ recombination scenarios. In a later analysis, every TCR beta chain was defined by the combination of its CDR3 amino acid sequence and its V-gene family, and reads without a unique V-gene family were dropped. In a later analysis, some 600 highly shared, low-generation-probability nucleotide sequences were removed to address suspected cross-contamination and a sequencing artifact. For each public chain, a later analysis derived a clonal expansion index from normalized ranks of inferred template counts within each repertoire. In a later analysis, generation probabilities were computed using a VDJ recombination model fitted to out-of-frame rearrangements, and the results were checked against IGoR. A later analysis scored TCR-TCR, TCR-HLA and TCR-CMV co-occurrence with hypergeometric tests, applying a repertoire-size bias correction to TCR pairs. A later analysis estimated false discovery rates by permuting HLA or CMV assignments 20 times. In a later analysis, co-occurring TCRs were grouped using DBSCAN, with TCRdist sequence similarity added in when clustering inside HLA-allele-positive subsets. Repertoires with fewer than 30,000 or more than 120,000 public chains, plus five repertoires with anomalous nucleotide sharing, were excluded from co-occurrence clustering. TCRdb mirrors the immuneACCESS table, restricted to in-frame sequences. Some clones are absent from its copies; in checked studies, under half trace to an unresolved V gene, and the reason for the others is unknown. That table supplies the V and J calls and clone size; D and trimming were determined from the DNA. The sample records about 30,000 clones, 85% to 90% of which are singletons. The top ten clonotypes cover around 3% of the sample.

Of note for this clone: This receptor's antigen is unknown. Per-base quality was not reported, and no clone a single base away is much larger than it.

Sequenced sample: PBMCs. The receptor's source is a boy aged 5-17 years in good health and CMV-seronegative.

The CDR3 sequence is CASSLSRYYEQYF. The base sequence is TGTGCCAGCAGTTTAAGTCGGTATTACGAGCAGTACTTC. The sequence is built from TRBV27 and TRBJ2-7, with no confidently assigned D gene. Measured from the cysteine to the phenylalanine, the CDR3 is 13 residues long. Left in the record is the CDR3 DNA by itself, 39 bases read in frame from the first base. Looking up the germline V gene (reference sequence) yields CDR1 MNHEY and CDR2 SMNVEV. V loses 2 bases of germline sequence and J loses 4 bases, and the interval between the two ends is 9 bases.